This passage covers 31 T cell receptor beta chains from one sample sequenced in a study of CD8 T cells in Susac syndrome. RNA, at roughly 0.5 to 1 ug, was reverse transcribed with random hexamers. TCRdb processed the immunoSEQ multiplex PCR reads anew with MiXCR; each CDR3 protein has one entry. The data contain approximately 180,000 distinct CDR3 sequences, around 94% of them seen just once; the ten biggest clones take up 0.099%. Sequenced input: CD4+ T cells from PBMCs. Receptors originate from a human donor with Susac syndrome.

The chain links TRBV15 to TRBJ2-5, with 9 bases fitting TRBD1. CDR1 LNHNV and CDR2 YYDKDF come from the germline V gene (reference sequence). The trim removed 1 base at V and 2 bases at J, leaving 2 bases unmatched. This CDR3 spans 15 amino acids. The CDR3 sequence: CATSRGDREQETQYF. CDR3 in DNA: TGTGCCACCAGCAGAGGGGACAGGGAACAAGAGACCCAGTACTTC.

The J gene is TRBJ1-1, the V gene TRBV19; perhaps TRBD1 as D (5 bases). With 1 base removed from V and 11 bases from J, the gap between germline ends came to 26 bases. This CDR3 has 17 amino acids. Per germline, CDR1 LNHDA and CDR2 SQIVND (reference sequence). The CDR3 DNA reads as TGTGCCAGTAGTATAGTGTTGGGTACAGGTCGGCAAGGTCCCGCTTTCTTT. Translation gives CASSIVLGTGRQGPAFF.

The chain combines TRBV28 with TRBJ2-2, with D possibly called TRBD1 or TRBD2 (5 bases each). The CDR3 spans 13 residues. V lost 8 bases, J lost 4 bases, and 11 bases lay in between. Germline assignment: CDR1 MDHEN and CDR2 SYDVKM. The CDR3 loop reads CASGTAFTGELFF. CDR3 nucleotides: TGTGCCAGCGGGACGGCCTTCACCGGGGAGCTGTTTTTT.

This clonotype appeared once. The genes are TRBV11-2 and TRBJ1-1; D possibly corresponds to TRBD1 (5 bases). The germline V gene encodes CDR1 SGHAT and CDR2 FQNNGV. This CDR3 is built from 15 residues. The V end lost 3 bases, the J end lost 1 base, and 12 bases lay between the germline ends. The CDR3 bases are TGTGCCAGCAGCTTCCTTGGGGCCGAGAACACTGAAGCTTTCTTT. Its translation: CASSFLGAENTEAFF.

The rearrangement uses TRBV29-1 and TRBJ2-5; D is uncertain. Trimming shortened V by 0 bases and J by 5 bases, and 13 bases separated the two germline ends. Germline loops: CDR1 SQVTM, CDR2 ANQGSEA. This CDR3 region has 14 residues. CDR3 DNA sequence: TGCAGCGTTGAAGATCTAAAGGTGTCGGAGACCCAGTACTTC. Translation gives CSVEDLKVSETQYF.

The chain employs TRBV11-2 and TRBJ2-2; no clear D. Deletions cut 2 bases from V and 5 bases from J, with 9 bases between. CDR1 is SGHAT and CDR2 is FQNNGV in the germline V gene. CDR3 length equals 14 residues. CDR3 coding DNA: TGTGCCAGCAGCTTATCGGTCCGAACCGGGGAGCTGTTTTTT. Residues: CASSLSVRTGELFF. The complete variable domain, with remaining parts taken from reference TRBV11-2 and TRBJ2-2, reads EAGVAQSPRYKIIEKRQSVAFWCNPISGHATLYWYQQILGQGPKLLIQFQNNGVVDDSQLPKDRFSAERLKGVDSTLKIQPAKLEDSAVYLCASSLSVRTGELFFGEGSRLTVL.

The chain carries TRBV20-1 and TRBJ2-7; TRBD1 matches 7 bases. CDR1 and CDR2 (germline): DFQATT, SNEGSKA (reference sequence). V was clipped by 0 bases and J by 5 bases; unmatched bases: 4. The CDR3 length is 13 residues. This CDR3 reads CSAREDRVDEQYF. DNA for the CDR3: TGCAGTGCTAGAGAAGACAGGGTGGACGAGCAGTACTTC.

This chain joins TRBV7-9 and TRBJ2-2; the match to TRBD1 covers 10 bases. The CDR3 length is 13 residues. V gave up 10 bases and J gave up 5 bases; unmatched junction bases: 4. The germline V gene encodes CDR1 SEHNR and CDR2 FQNEAQ (reference sequence). CDR3 bases: TGTGCCACCCGGACAGGGGGAACCGGGGAGCTGTTTTTT. Protein product: CATRTGGTGELFF.

This clonotype was detected a few times. J is TRBJ2-1 and V is TRBV18; 9 nucleotides agree with TRBD2. In germline, CDR1 is KGHSH, CDR2 LQKENI. This CDR3 is 15 amino acids long. V gave up 4 bases and J gave up 4 bases; unmatched junction bases: 5. CDR3 nucleotide sequence: TGTGCCAGCTCACAACGACTAGCGGATTACAATGAGCAGTTCTTC. Its protein is CASSQRLADYNEQFF. The full variable domain, in which reference TRBV18 and TRBJ2-1 provide the parts outside the CDR3, is NAGVMQNPRHLVRRRGQEARLRCSPMKGHSHVYWYRQLPEEGLKFMVYLQKENIIDESGMPKERFSAEFPKEGPSILRIQQVVRGDSAAYFCASSQRLADYNEQFFGPGTRLTVL.

The CDR3 DNA reads TGTGCCCTAGGTGCGGGAGGGGACACAGATACGCAGTATTTT. Protein product: CALGAGGDTDTQYF. The chain links TRBV30 to TRBJ2-3; 9 bases are a match to TRBD2. Trimming removed 8 bases from V and 2 bases from J; junction bases left unmatched: 8. This CDR3 spans 14 amino acids. CDR1 and CDR2 (germline): GTSNPN, SVGIG (reference sequence).

The CDR3 loop is CASSLTRTQETQYF. As DNA, the CDR3 is TGTGCCAGCAGCCTGACTCGTACACAAGAGACCCAGTACTTC. This chain joins TRBV7-2 and TRBJ2-5; D remains ambiguous. The germline V and J ends were trimmed by 5 bases and 2 bases, with 12 bases remaining between them. The CDR3 extends over 14 amino acids. Germline lookup yields CDR1 SGHTA and CDR2 FQGNSA. The full variable domain, completed using reference TRBV7-2 and TRBJ2-5, is GAGVSQSPSNKVTEKGKDVELRCDPISGHTALYWYRQSLGQGLEFLIYFQGNSAPDKSGLPSDRFSAERTGGSVSTLTIQRTQQEDSAVYLCASSLTRTQETQYFGPGTRLLVL.

The genes are TRBV5-1 and TRBJ2-7; 9 nucleotides agree with TRBD1. Trimming removed 4 bases from V and 3 bases from J; junction bases left unmatched: 5. The CDR3 has 14 residues. Germline V CDR1 and CDR2: SGHRS, YFSETQ. The CDR3 spells CASSVGQGHYEQYF. The CDR3 coding sequence is TGCGCCAGCAGCGTGGGACAGGGTCACTACGAGCAGTACTTC.

This chain links TRBV30 with TRBJ2-5; D gene ambiguous. The germline V gene encodes CDR1 GTSNPN and CDR2 SVGIG (reference sequence). The CDR3 has 13 residues. V was clipped by 3 bases and J by 6 bases, with 14 bases between them. The CDR3 nucleotides are TGTGCCTGGAGCATGGCGAGTCGGCAGACCCAGTACTTC. Amino acids: CAWSMASRQTQYF.

V gene TRBV5-1 combines with J gene TRBJ1-2, with TRBD1 identical over 7 bases. CDR1 is SGHRS, CDR2 YFSETQ, per germline. Unmatched junction bases numbered 5, after V lost 4 bases and J lost 2 bases. The CDR3 sequence is 14 residues long. This chain's CDR3 is CASSPPGQNYGYTF. CDR3 in DNA: TGCGCCAGCAGCCCACCGGGACAGAACTATGGCTACACCTTC.

This chain connects TRBV6-2 or TRBV6-3 to TRBJ1-1; D remains ambiguous. Germline V gene sequence: CDR1 MNHEY, CDR2 SVGEGT. Trimming pared 6 bases from V and 1 base from J, leaving 9 bases between. CDR3 length: 13 residues. The CDR3 nucleotides are TGTGCCAGCAGGTTACGACCGAACACTGAAGCTTTCTTT. It codes for CASRLRPNTEAFF.

The rearrangement uses TRBV20-1 and TRBJ2-5; D call uncertain. The germline gives CDR1 DFQATT, CDR2 SNEGSKA (reference sequence). V dropped 2 bases and J dropped 2 bases, with 15 bases sitting between them. The CDR3 has 15 residues. CDR3 residues: CSARNSLRVQETQYF. Written as DNA, the CDR3 is TGCAGTGCTAGAAACTCTCTACGGGTTCAAGAGACCCAGTACTTC.

The chain recombines TRBV2 with TRBJ1-5, with 11 bases fitting TRBD1. V lost 8 bases to trimming and J lost 6 bases; unmatched junction nucleotides: 6. Germline-derived CDR1 and CDR2 are SNHLY and FYNNEI. The CDR3 loop spans 14 amino acids. The CDR3 sequence is CASLDRGLVQPQHF. The CDR3 DNA sequence: TGTGCCAGCTTGGACAGGGGGCTTGTTCAGCCCCAGCATTTT.

The chain is built from TRBV5-1 and TRBJ2-6, with D possibly being TRBD1 (5 bases). This CDR3 region has 16 residues. Germline CDR1 is SGHRS and CDR2 is YFSETQ. With 5 bases removed from V and 0 bases from J, the gap between germline ends came to 12 bases. CDR3 nucleotides: TGCGCCAGCAGACCGACGACAGTCTCTGGGGCCAACGTCCTGACTTTC. Protein product: CASRPTTVSGANVLTF.

This chain uses TRBV20-1 with TRBJ2-2; D call uncertain. Germline V gives CDR1 DFQATT, CDR2 SNEGSKA (reference sequence). There are 13 residues in the CDR3. Trimming shortened V by 3 bases and J by 1 base, and 6 bases separated the two germline ends. CDR3 in DNA: TGCAGTGCTAGTGGCGGGAACACCGGGGAGCTGTTTTTT. Translation gives CSASGGNTGELFF.

The gene calls are TRBV5-1 and TRBJ2-1; D gene uncertain. This CDR3 region has 12 residues. Germline V gene sequence: CDR1 SGHRS, CDR2 YFSETQ. V lost 0 bases, J lost 15 bases, and 13 bases lay in between. CDR3 nucleotides: TGCGCCAGCAGCTTGGTTAGAGAAAACCCGTTCTTC. Amino acids: CASSLVRENPFF.

V is TRBV9 and J is TRBJ2-7; no clear D gene. Trimming cost V 0 bases and J 0 bases, with 7 bases left between them. CDR3 length: 14 residues. Germline lookup yields CDR1 SGDLS and CDR2 YYNGEE. The CDR3 loop reads CASSVDGDSYEQYF. CDR3 nucleotide sequence: TGTGCCAGCAGCGTAGATGGGGACTCCTACGAGCAGTACTTC.

This clonotype appeared a single time. This chain links TRBV3-1 with TRBJ1-5; D call uncertain. Looked up from germline, CDR1 is LGHDT and CDR2 is YNNKEL (reference sequence). The V end lost 4 bases, the J end lost 1 base, and 11 bases lay between the germline ends. The CDR3 loop spans 15 amino acids. The CDR3 is CASSPGGRSNQPQHF. DNA for the CDR3: TGTGCCAGCAGCCCCGGAGGACGAAGCAATCAGCCCCAGCATTTT.

The V gene is TRBV20-1, the J gene TRBJ1-4; TRBD1 matches 12 bases. J gave up 4 bases and V 6 bases, and 12 bases lay outside the gene matches. This CDR3 is 17 amino acids long. CDR1 DFQATT and CDR2 SNEGSKA come from the germline V gene (reference sequence). This CDR3 reads CSAPSGTGGDYNEKLFF. The DNA of the CDR3 is TGCAGTGCCCCTTCCGGGACAGGGGGCGATTATAATGAAAAACTGTTTTTT.

The chain joins TRBV5-1 to TRBJ2-5; 7 positions match TRBD2. Germline CDR1 SGHRS, CDR2 YFSETQ. V was clipped by 4 bases and J by 3 bases; unmatched bases: 9. There are 15 residues in the CDR3. CDR3 protein: CASSASGTIEETQYF. DNA for the CDR3: TGCGCCAGCAGCGCTTCGGGGACTATCGAAGAGACCCAGTACTTC.

This rearrangement joins TRBV19 to TRBJ2-7; 8 bases line up with TRBD1. CDR3 size: 13 residues. The V gene end was trimmed by 10 bases and the J gene end by 2 bases; junction bases not matched to a gene: 7. The germline CDR1 and CDR2 sequences are LNHDA and SQIVND (reference sequence). The CDR3 nucleotides read TGTGCCACTAGCAGGGGGCTCCCCTACGAGCAGTACTTC. Protein: CATSRGLPYEQYF.

This clonotype has just one count. The chain uses TRBV7-2 and TRBJ2-7; 8 bases match TRBD1. This CDR3 has 13 residues. V dropped 1 base and J dropped 4; count of bases not matched to a gene: 0. Germline V gene data show CDR1 as SGHTA and CDR2 as FQGNSA. CDR3 nucleotide sequence: TGTGCCAGCAGCTTAGGGACAGGGTACGAGCAGTACTTC. It translates to CASSLGTGYEQYF.

This clonotype was picked up one time. The rearrangement joins TRBV7-2 to TRBJ2-5; 8 bases are a match to TRBD2. Unmatched junction bases numbered 11, after V lost 6 bases and J lost 5 bases. Per the germline V gene, CDR1 is SGHTA and CDR2 is FQGNSA. This CDR3 has 15 residues. CDR3 sequence (DNA): TGTGCCAGCAGGATCGCGGGAGGTGCAGGGGAGACCCAGTACTTC. This codes for CASRIAGGAGETQYF.

V and J are TRBV30 and TRBJ2-3; D unresolved. CDR1 GTSNPN and CDR2 SVGIG come from the germline V gene (reference sequence). Trimming cost V 2 bases and J 2 bases, with 8 bases left between them. This CDR3 is 13 amino acids long. CDR3 DNA: TGTGCCTGGAGTCCACGTAACACAGATACGCAGTATTTT. Its translation: CAWSPRNTDTQYF.

The V gene is TRBV9, the J gene TRBJ1-1, with unresolved D. The CDR3 is 12 residues long. V lost 4 bases and J lost 11, with 15 bases in between. CDR1 is SGDLS, CDR2 YYNGEE, per germline. For the CDR3, the DNA is TGTGCCAGCAGCCCCTGGACCGGCGCGGCTTTCTTT. Translating it yields CASSPWTGAAFF.

This sequence joins TRBV13 and TRBJ2-1; either TRBD1 or TRBD2 may supply D (5 bases each). Germline loops: CDR1 PRHDT, CDR2 FYEKMQ (reference sequence). The CDR3 is 14 residues long. Trimming removed 5 bases at V and 5 bases at J, with 13 bases between. The DNA of the CDR3 is TGTGCCAGCAGCCCGGGACGGATTAACAATGAGCAGTTCTTC. This encodes CASSPGRINNEQFF.

This chain links TRBV5-4 with TRBJ2-3; 14 bases map to TRBD2. The V segment lost 4 bases and the J segment 7 bases; nucleotides outside the gene matches: 5. The germline CDR1 and CDR2 sequences are SGHNT and YYREEE (reference sequence). The CDR3 sequence is 15 residues long. CDR3 amino acids: CASSPTSGGAYTQYF. In DNA form, the CDR3 reads TGTGCCAGCAGCCCGACTAGCGGGGGGGCGTATACGCAGTATTTT.